A single sample is the source of the 5 T cell receptor beta chains below, sequenced in a study of monozygotic twins with cystic fibrosis (dated by TCRdb to the early 2020s). Library method: the immunoSEQ multiplex PCR assay. Here the immuneACCESS table is served through TCRdb, limited to in-frame sequences with V and J called. Missing clones are a known gap in these copies; in checked studies unresolved V genes cover under half, and the rest lacks a known reason. The sample data list 30,000 to 45,000 clones, and over 70% of these were observed just once. The ten biggest clones cover under 2% of the sample. Sample: blood. The receptors here all came from a girl between 2 and 10 years old with cystic fibrosis.

This chain joins TRBV4-1 and TRBJ2-3; 8 bases map to TRBD2. V lost 1 base, J lost 4 bases, and 7 bases stayed unmatched. The CDR3 contains 16 residues. The germline gives CDR1 MGHRA, CDR2 YSYEKL. The CDR3 region has the DNA TGCGCCAGCAGCCAAGCCGGGACTAGAGGCCCAGATACGCAGTATTTT. Its translation: CASSQAGTRGPDTQYF.

The chain is built from TRBV29-1 and TRBJ2-7; possibly TRBD1 or TRBD2 for D (5 bases each). Germline V gene lookup returns CDR1 SQVTM and CDR2 ANQGSEA. V was pared by 7 bases and J by 0 bases, with 16 bases between. There are 14 residues in the CDR3. The CDR3 DNA sequence: TGCAGCGGGACTGGACAAGGGAGCTCCTACGAGCAGTACTTC. It codes for CSGTGQGSSYEQYF.

The chain employs TRBV30 and TRBJ2-7; weak D call: TRBD1 (5 bases). Trimming cost V 0 bases and J 2 bases, with 11 bases left between them. The CDR3 covers 14 residues. Germline CDR1 and CDR2: GTSNPN and SVGIG (reference sequence). Here the CDR3 DNA reads TGTGCCTGGAGTGTTAAGGCAGGGACCTACGAGCAGTACTTC. Translated, it gives CAWSVKAGTYEQYF.

V usage is TRBV18 and J usage is TRBJ2-7; D remains ambiguous. The V gene lost 2 bases and the J gene lost 1 base, with 12 bases spanning the gap. Germline CDR1 KGHSH, CDR2 LQKENI. The CDR3 loop spans 15 amino acids. The CDR3 DNA reads as TGTGCCAGCTCACCAGGTTATACGGGTTCCTACGAGCAGTACTTC. Translation gives CASSPGYTGSYEQYF.

The V and J genes are TRBV4-1 and TRBJ1-1; perhaps TRBD1 as D (6 bases). The V and J ends lost 4 bases and 7 bases respectively, with 13 bases between them. This CDR3 contains 13 residues. CDR1 MGHRA and CDR2 YSYEKL come from the germline V gene. CDR3 amino acids: CASSLPLQGEAFF. The CDR3, as DNA: TGCGCCAGCAGCCTCCCTCTACAGGGTGAAGCTTTCTTT.